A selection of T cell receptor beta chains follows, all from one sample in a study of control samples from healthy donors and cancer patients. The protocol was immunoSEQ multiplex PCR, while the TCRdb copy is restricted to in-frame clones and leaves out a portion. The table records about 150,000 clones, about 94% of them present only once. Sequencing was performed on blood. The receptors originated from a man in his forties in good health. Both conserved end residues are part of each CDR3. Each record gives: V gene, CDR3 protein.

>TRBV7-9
CASSSTGTAKNIQYF
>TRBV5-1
CASSQGDSEKLFF
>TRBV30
CAWNSWPYGYTF
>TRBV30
CAWSGAAQPQHF
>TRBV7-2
CASSLVRVANYGYTF
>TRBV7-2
CASSLAPPGTLNSPLHF
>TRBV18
CASSPSDEQFF
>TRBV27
CASTPKGTDTQYF
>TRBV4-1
CASSQQDGGMSDTEAFF
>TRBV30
CAYTGAGGADTQYF
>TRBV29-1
CSAGQGYPYEQYF
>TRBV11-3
CASSSPGQNTGELFF
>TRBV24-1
CATSDDRVLGYTF
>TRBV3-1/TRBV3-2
CASSMDTNTEAFF
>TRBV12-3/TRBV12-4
CASRYRGRGYTF
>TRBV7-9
CASSSGTGVNTEAFF
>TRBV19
CASSSDRGGNYGYTF